These T cell receptor beta chains were read from a single sample in a study of OX40 agonist ivuxolimab in advanced cancers. Repertoires were generated with immunoSEQ multiplex PCR, while TCRdb's copy carries only in-frame clones and drops some. The top ten clones hold roughly 0.85% of a sample with approximately 120,000 clones, 85% to 95% of them seen once. This specimen consisted of CD4+ or CD8+ T cells sorted from blood, obtained in a trial of the OX40 agonist ivuxolimab. These receptors were obtained from an adult with an advanced solid tumor such as melanoma, head and neck, liver or kidney cancer. CDR3s include the opening cysteine and the closing phenylalanine or tryptophan. Fields, in order: V gene, clone size, D gene, CDR3 length, J gene, CDR3 protein, CDR3 DNA. D genes are given only for firm matches. Where a row states a size, it is once, few, many or the class of an expanded clone; other rows omit it.

>TRBV9|-|-|15|TRBJ1-2
CASSVSGISNYGYTF
TGTGCCAGCAGCGTATCAGGGATCAGTAACTATGGCTACACCTTC
>TRBV29-1|-|-|11|TRBJ2-7
CSVRLVYEQYF
TGCAGCGTTAGGTTGGTCTACGAGCAGTACTTC
>TRBV10-3|-|TRBD2|15|TRBJ2-1
CAISDSGGGYNEQFF
TGTGCCATCAGTGATAGCGGGGGAGGGTACAATGAGCAGTTCTTC
>TRBV7-8|-|-|15|TRBJ2-1
CASSPLGGTGNEQFF
TGTGCCAGCAGCCCCCTTGGGGGGACGGGGAATGAGCAGTTCTTC
>TRBV11-2|-|TRBD1|13|TRBJ2-3
CASSFGQADTQYF
TGTGCCAGCAGCTTTGGACAGGCCGATACGCAGTATTTT
>TRBV19|-|-|15|TRBJ1-5
CASSDVTISNQPQHF
TGTGCCAGTAGTGATGTGACAATCAGCAATCAGCCCCAGCATTTT
>TRBV7-8|-|TRBD1|16|TRBJ2-1
CASSLAGTGPGNEQFF
TGTGCCAGCAGCTTAGCGGGGACAGGACCCGGGAATGAGCAGTTCTTC
>TRBV30|-|-|14|TRBJ2-5
CAWARDTIQETQYF
TGTGCCTGGGCAAGGGACACTATCCAAGAGACCCAGTACTTC
>TRBV21-1|-|-|14|TRBJ2-1
CASSKARPNNEQFF
TGTGCCAGCAGCAAAGCGCGTCCCAACAATGAGCAGTTCTTC
>TRBV5-1|-|-|14|TRBJ2-2
CASSLAPNTGELFF
TGCGCCAGCAGCTTGGCCCCAAACACCGGGGAGCTGTTTTTT
>TRBV6-4|-|-|13|TRBJ1-1
CASSDSGDTEAFF
TGTGCCAGCAGTGACTCGGGGGACACTGAAGCTTTCTTT
>TRBV9|once|-|15|TRBJ2-1
CASSLDGVSYNEQFF
TGTGCCAGCAGCTTAGACGGGGTAAGCTACAATGAGCAGTTCTTC
>TRBV7-9|-|TRBD1|17|TRBJ1-3
CASSTGTGGWSGNTIYF
TGTGCCAGCAGCACCGGGACAGGGGGTTGGTCTGGAAACACCATATATTTT
>TRBV7-2|-|-|13|TRBJ2-5
CASSLEGGGTQYF
TGTGCCAGCAGCTTAGAAGGTGGGGGGACCCAGTACTTC
>TRBV6-5|-|TRBD2|15|TRBJ2-2
CASGGLAGVTGELFF
TGTGCCAGCGGTGGACTAGCGGGAGTCACCGGGGAGCTGTTTTTT
>TRBV28|-|-|14|TRBJ1-5
CASSTGGADQPQHF
TGTGCCAGCAGTACGGGGGGCGCGGATCAGCCCCAGCATTTT
>TRBV6-5|-|-|14|TRBJ1-5
CASSYGSNNQPQHF
TGTGCCAGCAGTTATGGCAGTAACAATCAGCCCCAGCATTTT
>TRBV4-2|once|-|12|TRBJ2-2
CASSLVPGELFF
TGTGCCAGCAGCTTGGTCCCCGGGGAGCTGTTTTTT
>TRBV28|-|-|12|TRBJ2-7
CASSLVSYEQYF
TGTGCCAGCAGTTTAGTGTCCTACGAGCAGTACTTC
>TRBV10-2|-|-|13|TRBJ2-5
CASSEIGPGTQYF
TGCGCCAGCAGTGAAATCGGGCCAGGGACCCAGTACTTC